This T cell receptor beta chain was sequenced during a study of Ad26.COV2.S vaccination and SARS-CoV-2 variants (dated by TCRdb to the early 2020s). About the study as a whole: Vaccine-arm donors were drawn from COV1001, a multicentre, randomized, double-blind, placebo-controlled phase I-IIa trial of Ad26.COV2.S in healthy adults. Ad26.COV2.S was administered intramuscularly at 5 x 10^10 or 1 x 10^11 viral particles, either as a single shot or as two shots given 56 days apart. TCRbeta repertoire sequencing served as the tool for gauging how specific and how broad the SARS-CoV-2-reactive T cell receptors were following Ad26.COV2.S vaccination. A total of approximately 30 samples were included in the TCR-sequenced set, comprising around 19 Ad26.COV2.S vaccine recipients, 5 placebo recipients and 8 SARS-CoV-2 convalescent individuals. Trial participants were randomized into five groups of five, in which low-dose or high-dose Ad26.COV2.S was given once or twice, or placebo was given on both occasions. Blinding of investigators to trial group allocation was maintained during experiments and outcome assessment.

This clone came up once. It has no known antigen specificity. Per-base quality was not reported, and no clone a single base away is much larger than it. The investigation overall reported the following: After vaccination, spike-specific CD8+ and CD4+ T cell responses were reported to show substantial breadth. The study was not powered to compare responses between vaccine doses or regimens. The authors noted that total T cell responses may have been underestimated by the TCR breadth and depth analyses. Compared with placebo recipients, Ad26.COV2.S recipients showed higher spike-specific TCR breadth (P = 0.0014). Vaccine and placebo recipients had comparable non-spike TCR breadth, which fits with the vaccine containing only spike.

The immunoSEQ Assay was used to sequence TCRbeta CDR3 regions. After extraction, genomic DNA underwent amplification by bias-controlled multiplex PCR, followed by high-throughput sequencing. As for the authors' bioinformatics: Collapsing and filtering of sequences were performed to quantify the absolute abundance of each unique TCRbeta CDR3 region. T cell fraction was estimated by normalization of TCRbeta template counts to usable DNA, with usable DNA being measured through amplification of reference genes present in all nucleated cells. Repertoire TCRs were annotated as SARS-CoV-2-specific when V gene, CDR3 amino acid sequence and J gene were exactly matched to a known reactive TCR set. The reference SARS-CoV-2 TCR set came from MIRA and was filtered for enrichment in COVID-19-positive ImmuneCODE repertoires, removing public or cross-reactive TCRs. Drawing on the MIRA antigens, annotated TCRs were analysed further at the level of specific ORF or position within ORF. Breadth was defined as annotated unique rearrangements over total unique productive rearrangements; depth was the summed frequency of those rearrangements. Group comparisons of TCR breadth used two-sided Wilcoxon rank-sum tests. TCRdb took this table from immuneACCESS and kept in-frame rearrangements with V and J called. Such tables lack part of the clones; where checked against another copy, unresolved V genes explain under half of the gap, and the rest is unexplained. Clone size and V and J calls were adopted from that table, with D and trimming inferred from the DNA. The sample yields hundreds of thousands of clones; over 75% were counted once. The ten largest clones take up around 3.6% of the sample.

The treatment or condition label for this specimen denotes: over 15 received Ad26.COV2.S at low or high dose, single or two shots; 5 received placebo; per-sample allocation not given. For vaccine and placebo recipients, repertoires were sequenced using samples collected on day 63 after the first injection. Cohort 1b enrolled roughly 25 adults aged 18-55 years at a single site in Boston, USA, between 29 July and 7 August 2020. Ad26.COV2.S was a replication-incompetent adenovirus type 26 vector that expressed a prefusion-stabilized SARS-CoV-2 spike protein derived from the original Wuhan strain. This TCR was recovered from a person aged 18 to 65 who received the Ad26.COV2.S COVID-19 vaccine or a placebo. The sequenced sample was peripheral blood, obtained in a trial of Ad26.COV2.S vaccine versus placebo.

The encoded CDR3 is CATSRDNGGETQYF. DNA sequence: TGTGCCACCAGCAGAGATAACGGGGGTGAGACCCAGTACTTC. The chain is encoded by TRBV15 joined to TRBJ2-5; TRBD2 is a possible D gene, resting on 6 matching bases. Measured from the cysteine to the phenylalanine, the CDR3 is 14 residues long. The retained sequence is limited to the CDR3, 42 bases, with the frame set at the first base. V is clipped by 0 bases and J by 5 bases, and the sequence between their germline boundaries is 10 bases long. The germline V gene (reference sequence) sets CDR1 to LNHNV and CDR2 to YYDKDF. This CDR3, with the reference TRBV15 and TRBJ2-5 proteins standing in past its ends, gives the full variable domain DAMVIQNPRYQVTQFGKPVTLSCSQTLNHNVMYWYQQKSSQAPKLLFHYYDKDFNNEADTPDNFQSRRPNTSFCFLDIRSPGLGDTAMYLCATSRDNGGETQYFGPGTRLLVL.